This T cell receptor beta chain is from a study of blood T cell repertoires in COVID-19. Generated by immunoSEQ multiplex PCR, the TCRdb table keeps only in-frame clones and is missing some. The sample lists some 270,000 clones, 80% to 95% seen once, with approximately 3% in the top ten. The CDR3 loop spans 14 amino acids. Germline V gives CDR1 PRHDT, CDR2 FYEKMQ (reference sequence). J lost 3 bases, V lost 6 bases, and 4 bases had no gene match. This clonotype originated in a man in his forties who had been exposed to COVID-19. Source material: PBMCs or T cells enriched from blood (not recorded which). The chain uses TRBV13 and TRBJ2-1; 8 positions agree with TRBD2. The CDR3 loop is CASRREGLYNEQFF. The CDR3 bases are TGTGCCAGCAGACGGGAGGGCCTCTACAATGAGCAGTTCTTC.